The rows below give T cell receptor beta chains drawn from one sample of a study of cytomegalovirus exposure and HLA in healthy donors. Data came from immunoSEQ multiplex PCR; TCRdb stores just in-frame clones and leaves some out. Among about 150,000 clones, around 80% were seen once, and the ten largest hold 5.6%. The specimen sequenced was PBMCs. The receptors derive from a middle-aged woman in good health and CMV-seropositive. Each CDR3 is given with its conserved first and last residue. The order of the fields is clone size, V gene, D gene, J gene, CDR3 length, CDR3 DNA, CDR3 protein. The D gene is left open where the match is weak. Rows give clone size only sometimes, using once, few, many, or a class for an expanded clone.

once	TRBV5-1	TRBD2	TRBJ2-3	15	TGCGCCAGCAGCTTGCTAGCGGTGGGGACAGATACGCAGTATTTT	CASSLLAVGTDTQYF
NA	TRBV9	NA	TRBJ1-3	13	TGTGCCAGCAGCGTAGGTAGTGGAAACACCATATATTTT	CASSVGSGNTIYF
NA	TRBV5-1	TRBD2	TRBJ2-1	16	TGCGCCAGCACCCCGTTAGCGGGAGGGCCGGGCAATGAGCAGTTCTTC	CASTPLAGGPGNEQFF
NA	TRBV7-9	TRBD1	TRBJ2-2	17	TGTGCCAGCAGCTTACCGAGACAGGGGCCGAACACCGGGGAGCTGTTTTTT	CASSLPRQGPNTGELFF
NA	TRBV2	NA	TRBJ1-2	13	TGTGCCAGCAGTGAAGCGCAGACCGGGGGCTACACCTTC	CASSEAQTGGYTF
NA	TRBV19	NA	TRBJ1-5	14	TGTGCCACCGACGACACTCATAGCAATCAGCCCCAGCATTTT	CATDDTHSNQPQHF
NA	TRBV7-8	NA	TRBJ2-1	16	TGTGCCAGCAGCCCATACAGGGTTGGCTCCTACAATGAGCAGTTCTTC	CASSPYRVGSYNEQFF
NA	TRBV18	NA	TRBJ2-3	15	TGTGCCAGCTCACCACTGGGGGAGGCCCCAGATACGCAGTATTTT	CASSPLGEAPDTQYF
NA	TRBV5-4	NA	TRBJ1-4	12	TGTGCCAGCAGCTTTGGGGGGGAAAAACTGTTTTTT	CASSFGGEKLFF
NA	TRBV5-1	TRBD1	TRBJ2-7	14	TGCGCCAGCAGCGGGACAGCCAGCTCCTACGAGCAGTACTTC	CASSGTASSYEQYF
NA	TRBV7-9	TRBD1	TRBJ1-4	15	TGTGCCAGCACCCCGGACAGGGGGATGTACGAAAAACTGTTTTTT	CASTPDRGMYEKLFF
NA	TRBV28	NA	TRBJ2-3	15	TGTGCCAGCAGTCCCCCGTGGGGCGGCACAGATACGCAGTATTTT	CASSPPWGGTDTQYF
NA	TRBV27	TRBD1	TRBJ1-5	19	TGTGCCAGCAGTCCCACTCCGCCATTCGGGACAGGGGGCAATCAGCCCCAGCATTTT	CASSPTPPFGTGGNQPQHF
NA	TRBV28	TRBD1	TRBJ1-1	16	TGTGCCAGCAGTCTACGAGGGCAGGGGGCGGGCACTGAAGCTTTCTTT	CASSLRGQGAGTEAFF
NA	TRBV27	TRBD2	TRBJ2-1	13	TGTGCCAGCCGACTAGCGGGAGACAATGAGCAGTTCTTC	CASRLAGDNEQFF
NA	TRBV7-6	NA	TRBJ2-7	15	TGTGCCAGCAGCTTAGGGCAGGGGGGAACCTACGAGCAGTACTTC	CASSLGQGGTYEQYF
NA	TRBV7-9	NA	TRBJ1-3	16	TGTGCCAGCAGCTTAGATGGGACACTCTCTGGAAACACCATATATTTT	CASSLDGTLSGNTIYF
NA	TRBV28	NA	TRBJ2-3	14	TGTGCCAGCAGTCAGGGGGGATTCACAGATACGCAGTATTTT	CASSQGGFTDTQYF
NA	TRBV18	TRBD1	TRBJ2-5	20	TGTGCCAGCTCACCCGGCCGGGACAGGGGCGACGGTAGGTACCAAGAGACCCAGTACTTC	CASSPGRDRGDGRYQETQYF
NA	TRBV6-5	TRBD1	TRBJ1-2	15	TGTGCCAGCAGTCGGGACAGGGGGAATCTCTATGGCTACACCTTC	CASSRDRGNLYGYTF
NA	TRBV15	NA	TRBJ1-3	14	TGTGCCACCAGCAGAGCCATTCCTGGAAACACCATATATTTT	CATSRAIPGNTIYF